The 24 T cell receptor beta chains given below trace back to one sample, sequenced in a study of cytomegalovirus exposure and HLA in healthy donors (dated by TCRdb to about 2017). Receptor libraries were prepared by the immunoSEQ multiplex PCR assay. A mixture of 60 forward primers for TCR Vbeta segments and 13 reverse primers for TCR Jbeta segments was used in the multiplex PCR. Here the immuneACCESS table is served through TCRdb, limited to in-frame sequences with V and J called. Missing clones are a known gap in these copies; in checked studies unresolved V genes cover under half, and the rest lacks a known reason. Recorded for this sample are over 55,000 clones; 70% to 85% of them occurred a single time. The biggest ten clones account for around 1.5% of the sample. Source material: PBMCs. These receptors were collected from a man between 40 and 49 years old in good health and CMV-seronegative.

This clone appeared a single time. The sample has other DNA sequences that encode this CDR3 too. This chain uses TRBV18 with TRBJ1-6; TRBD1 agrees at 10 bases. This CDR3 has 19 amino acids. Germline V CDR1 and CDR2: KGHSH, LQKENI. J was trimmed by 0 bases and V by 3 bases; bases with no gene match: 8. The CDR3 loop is CASSPKWTGGSSYNSPLHF. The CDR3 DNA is TGTGCCAGCTCACCTAAATGGACAGGGGGGAGCTCCTATAATTCACCCCTCCACTTT.

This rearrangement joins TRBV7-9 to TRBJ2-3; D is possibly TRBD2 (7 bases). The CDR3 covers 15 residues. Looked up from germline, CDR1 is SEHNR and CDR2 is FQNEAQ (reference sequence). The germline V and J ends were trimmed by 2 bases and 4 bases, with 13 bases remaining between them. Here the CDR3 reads CASSLRGGSSDTQYF. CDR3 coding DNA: TGTGCCAGCAGCTTAAGGGGGGGCAGCTCAGATACGCAGTATTTT.

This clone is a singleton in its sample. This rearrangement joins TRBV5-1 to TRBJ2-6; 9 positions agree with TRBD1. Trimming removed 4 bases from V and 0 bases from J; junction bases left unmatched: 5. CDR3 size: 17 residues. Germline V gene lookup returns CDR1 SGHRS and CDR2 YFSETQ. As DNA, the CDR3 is TGCGCCAGCAGCCTGCGGACAGGGGACTCTGGGGCCAACGTCCTGACTTTC. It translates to CASSLRTGDSGANVLTF.

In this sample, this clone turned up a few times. The CDR3 sequence: CASSLGRAFF. CDR3 DNA sequence: TGTGCCAGCAGCTTAGGGCGGGCTTTCTTT. This chain joins TRBV7-9 and TRBJ1-1; D unclear. V was trimmed by 1 base and J by 11 bases, leaving 5 bases between them. The germline V gene has CDR1 SEHNR and CDR2 FQNEAQ (reference sequence). The CDR3 totals 10 residues.

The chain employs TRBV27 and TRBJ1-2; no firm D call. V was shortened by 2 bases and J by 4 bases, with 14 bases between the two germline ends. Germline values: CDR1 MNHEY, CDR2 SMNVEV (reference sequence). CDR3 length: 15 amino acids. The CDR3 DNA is TGTGCCAGCAGTTTAGGCGGGGTTTTGGGCTATGGCTACACCTTC. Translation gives CASSLGGVLGYGYTF.

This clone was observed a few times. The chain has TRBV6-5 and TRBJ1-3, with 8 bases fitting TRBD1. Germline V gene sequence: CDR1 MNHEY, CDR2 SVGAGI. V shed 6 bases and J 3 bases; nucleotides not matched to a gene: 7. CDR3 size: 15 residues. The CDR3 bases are TGTGCCAGCAGCAAGACAGGGGATAGTGGAAACACCATATATTTT. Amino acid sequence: CASSKTGDSGNTIYF.

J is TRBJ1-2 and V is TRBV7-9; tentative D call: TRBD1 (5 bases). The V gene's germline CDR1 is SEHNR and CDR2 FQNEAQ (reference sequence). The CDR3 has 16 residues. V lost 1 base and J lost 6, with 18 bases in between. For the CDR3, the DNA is TGTGCCAGCAGCTTAGGGGCAGGGAAGTATGACAATGGCTACACCTTC. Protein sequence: CASSLGAGKYDNGYTF.

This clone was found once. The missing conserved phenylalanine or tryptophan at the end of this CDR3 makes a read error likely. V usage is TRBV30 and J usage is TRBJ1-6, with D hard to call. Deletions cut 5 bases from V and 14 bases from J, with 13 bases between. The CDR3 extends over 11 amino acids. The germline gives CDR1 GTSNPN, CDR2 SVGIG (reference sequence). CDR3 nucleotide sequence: TGTGCCTGGGCGGGCCCCTGGGCCCTCCACCTT. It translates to CAWAGPWALHL.

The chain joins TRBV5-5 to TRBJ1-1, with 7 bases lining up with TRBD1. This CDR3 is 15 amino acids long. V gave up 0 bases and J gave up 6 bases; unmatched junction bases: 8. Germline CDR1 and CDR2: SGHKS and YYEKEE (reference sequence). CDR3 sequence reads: CASSLEGQGGPEAFF. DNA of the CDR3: TGTGCCAGCAGCTTGGAGGGACAAGGGGGCCCTGAAGCTTTCTTT.

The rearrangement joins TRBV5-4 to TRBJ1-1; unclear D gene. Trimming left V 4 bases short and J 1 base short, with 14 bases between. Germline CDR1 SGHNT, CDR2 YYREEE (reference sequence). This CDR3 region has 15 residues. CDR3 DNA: TGTGCCAGCAGCCCGCGGGGAGTGACGAACACTGAAGCTTTCTTT. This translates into CASSPRGVTNTEAFF.

As DNA, the CDR3 is TGTGCCAGCAGACCGTCGGGGGGAGGTAGAGCTTTCTTT. Residues: CASRPSGGGRAFF. The rearrangement joins TRBV27 to TRBJ1-1; TRBD1 might be the D (5 bases). Germline CDR1 MNHEY, CDR2 SMNVEV (reference sequence). V was shortened by 6 bases and J by 10 bases, with 18 bases between the two germline ends. The CDR3 is 13 residues long.

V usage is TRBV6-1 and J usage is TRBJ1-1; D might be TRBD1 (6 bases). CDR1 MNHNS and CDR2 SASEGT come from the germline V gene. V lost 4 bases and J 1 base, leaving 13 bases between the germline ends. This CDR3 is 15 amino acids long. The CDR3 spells CASSARGRENTEAFF. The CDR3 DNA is TGTGCCAGCAGTGCCAGGGGTAGGGAGAACACTGAAGCTTTCTTT.

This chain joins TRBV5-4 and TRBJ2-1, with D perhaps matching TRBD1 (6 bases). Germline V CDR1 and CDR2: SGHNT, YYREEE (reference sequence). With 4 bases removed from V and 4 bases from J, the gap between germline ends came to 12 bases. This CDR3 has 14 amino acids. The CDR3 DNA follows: TGTGCCAGCAGCCCAGGGGCCCTTTACAATGAGCAGTTCTTC. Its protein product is CASSPGALYNEQFF.

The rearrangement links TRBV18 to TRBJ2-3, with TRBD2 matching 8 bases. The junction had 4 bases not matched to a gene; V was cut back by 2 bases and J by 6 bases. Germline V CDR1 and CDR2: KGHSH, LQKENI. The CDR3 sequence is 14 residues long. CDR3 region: CASSPRTSYDTQYF. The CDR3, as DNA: TGTGCCAGCTCACCAAGGACTAGCTACGATACGCAGTATTTT.

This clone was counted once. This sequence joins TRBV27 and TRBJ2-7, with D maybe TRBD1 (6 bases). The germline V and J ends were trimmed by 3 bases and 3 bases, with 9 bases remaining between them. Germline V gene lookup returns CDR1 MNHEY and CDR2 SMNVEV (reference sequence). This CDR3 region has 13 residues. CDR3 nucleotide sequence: TGTGCCAGCAGTTTTTCCAGGGGCTACGAGCAGTACTTC. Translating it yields CASSFSRGYEQYF.

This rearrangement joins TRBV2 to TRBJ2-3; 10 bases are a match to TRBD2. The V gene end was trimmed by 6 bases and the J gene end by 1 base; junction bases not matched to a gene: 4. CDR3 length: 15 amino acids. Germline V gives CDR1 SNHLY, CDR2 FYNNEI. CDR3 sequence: CASSSLAGGTDTQYF. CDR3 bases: TGTGCCAGCAGCTCTCTAGCGGGGGGCACAGATACGCAGTATTTT.

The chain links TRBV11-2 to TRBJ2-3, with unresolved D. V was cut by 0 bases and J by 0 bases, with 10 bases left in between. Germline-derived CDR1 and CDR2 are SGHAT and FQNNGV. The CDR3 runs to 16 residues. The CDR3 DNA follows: TGTGCCAGCAGCTTAGAACAGCTCATAAGCACAGATACGCAGTATTTT. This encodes CASSLEQLISTDTQYF.

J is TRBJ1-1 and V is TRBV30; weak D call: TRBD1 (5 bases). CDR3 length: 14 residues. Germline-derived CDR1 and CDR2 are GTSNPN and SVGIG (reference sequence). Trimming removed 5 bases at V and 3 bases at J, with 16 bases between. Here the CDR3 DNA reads TGTGCCTGGGGAGTCAGGGATTGGGACACTGAAGCTTTCTTT. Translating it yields CAWGVRDWDTEAFF.

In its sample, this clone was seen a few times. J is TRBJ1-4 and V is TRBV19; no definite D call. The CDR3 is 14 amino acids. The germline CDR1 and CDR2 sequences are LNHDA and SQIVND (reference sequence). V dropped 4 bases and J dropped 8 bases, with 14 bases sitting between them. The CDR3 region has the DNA TGTGCCAGTAGTACCTCGGGAGTTAACGAAAAACTGTTTTTT. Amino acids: CASSTSGVNEKLFF.

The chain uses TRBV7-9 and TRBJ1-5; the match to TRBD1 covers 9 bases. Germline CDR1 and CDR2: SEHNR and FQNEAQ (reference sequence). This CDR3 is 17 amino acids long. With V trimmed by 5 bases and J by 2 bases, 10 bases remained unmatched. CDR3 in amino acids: CASSATGGIGGNQPQHF. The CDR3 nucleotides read TGTGCCAGCAGCGCCACAGGGGGCATCGGCGGCAATCAGCCCCAGCATTTT.

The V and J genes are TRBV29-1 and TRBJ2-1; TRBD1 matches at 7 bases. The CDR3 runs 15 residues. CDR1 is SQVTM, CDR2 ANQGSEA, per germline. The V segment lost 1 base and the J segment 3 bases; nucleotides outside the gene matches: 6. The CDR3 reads CSVEGTGQNYNEQFF. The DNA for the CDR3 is TGCAGCGTTGAAGGTACGGGACAGAACTACAATGAGCAGTTCTTC.

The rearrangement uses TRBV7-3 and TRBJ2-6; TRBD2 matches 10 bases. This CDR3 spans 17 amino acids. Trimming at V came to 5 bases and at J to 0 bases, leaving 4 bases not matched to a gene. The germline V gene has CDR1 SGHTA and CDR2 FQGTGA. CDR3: CASSVSGGRSGANVLTF. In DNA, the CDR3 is TGTGCCAGCAGCGTTAGCGGGGGGCGCTCTGGGGCCAACGTCCTGACTTTC.

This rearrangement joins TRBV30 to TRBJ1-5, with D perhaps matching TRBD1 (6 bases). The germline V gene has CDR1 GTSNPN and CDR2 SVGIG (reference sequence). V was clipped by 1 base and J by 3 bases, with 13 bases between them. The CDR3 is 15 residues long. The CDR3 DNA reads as TGTGCCTGGAGTGACGAACAGGGAAACAATCAGCCCCAGCATTTT. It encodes CAWSDEQGNNQPQHF.

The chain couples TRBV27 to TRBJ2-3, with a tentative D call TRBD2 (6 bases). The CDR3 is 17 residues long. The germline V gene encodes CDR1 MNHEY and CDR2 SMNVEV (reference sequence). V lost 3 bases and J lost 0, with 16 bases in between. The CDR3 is CASSFGGVPLSTDTQYF. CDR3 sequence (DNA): TGTGCCAGCAGTTTTGGAGGGGTTCCCCTTAGCACAGATACGCAGTATTTT.